Listed here are 11 T cell receptor beta chains from one sample, sequenced in a study of shared clonotypes between healthy human individuals. The method was immunoSEQ multiplex PCR; TCRdb's version includes in-frame clones alone and lacks a portion of them. The repertoire holds 2 million to 2.5 million clones, with more than 80% as singletons. Sequencing was carried out using naive CD4+ T cells from PBMCs. As for subset: CD45RA+ positively selected. The receptors derive from a young man in good health. Some clones in this sample may be carry-over from other donors' samples.

The chain joins TRBV28 to TRBJ2-1; 13 nucleotides line up with TRBD2. The V and J ends lost 6 bases and 10 bases, in that order; junction bases with no gene match: 12. The CDR3 is made up of 16 amino acids. Germline lookup yields CDR1 MDHEN and CDR2 SYDVKM. CDR3 loop: CASRPEGLAGVREQFF. CDR3 nucleotides: TGTGCCAGCAGACCAGAAGGACTAGCGGGAGTAAGGGAGCAGTTCTTC.

The rearrangement uses TRBV19 and TRBJ2-3; 7 bases align to TRBD2. CDR1 is LNHDA, CDR2 SQIVND, per germline (reference sequence). CDR3 length equals 15 residues. The junction had 9 bases not matched to a gene; V was cut back by 9 bases and J by 0 bases. CDR3 in amino acids: CASLPGTTSTDTQYF. CDR3 in DNA: TGTGCCAGCTTACCCGGGACTACTAGCACAGATACGCAGTATTTT.

The V and J genes are TRBV5-6 and TRBJ1-1; 9 nucleotides align to TRBD1. This CDR3 comprises 18 residues. Trimming took 4 bases from V and 3 from J; bases not matched to a gene: 16. The germline V gene encodes CDR1 SGHDT and CDR2 YYEEEE. The CDR3: CASSRLGTGRGSDTEAFF. CDR3 bases: TGTGCCAGCAGCAGACTGGGGACAGGGAGGGGGTCGGACACTGAAGCTTTCTTT. Full variable domain (missing parts from reference TRBV5-6 and TRBJ1-1): DAGVTQSPTHLIKTRGQQVTLRCSPKSGHDTVSWYQQALGQGPQFIFQYYEEEERQRGNFPDRFSGHQFPNYSSELNVNALLLGDSALYLCASSRLGTGRGSDTEAFFGQGTRLTVV.

The rearrangement uses TRBV5-6 and TRBJ2-3, with TRBD1 identical over 10 bases. J was trimmed by 9 bases and V by 2 bases; bases with no gene match: 12. CDR3 length: 16 amino acids. CDR1 is SGHDT and CDR2 is YYEEEE in the germline V gene. This CDR3 reads CASSLTGDRGRGTQYF. The CDR3 DNA is TGTGCCAGCAGCTTAACAGGGGACAGGGGAAGAGGCACGCAGTATTTT.

The chain combines TRBV30 with TRBJ2-3, with D perhaps TRBD1 (7 bases). The length of the CDR3 is 13 residues. V was trimmed by 8 bases and J by 3 bases, leaving 15 bases between them. The germline gives CDR1 GTSNPN, CDR2 SVGIG (reference sequence). The CDR3 region has the DNA TGTGCCATGGAGGGGGCTCGGACAGATACGCAGTATTTT. It encodes CAMEGARTDTQYF.

Worth noting for this clone: Other DNA variants within this sample encode the same CDR3. The rearrangement uses TRBV9 and TRBJ2-3, with no clear D. Trimming removed 0 bases from V and 5 bases from J, with 10 bases in between. The V gene's germline CDR1 is SGDLS and CDR2 YYNGEE. The CDR3 is 14 amino acids. DNA for the CDR3: TGTGCCAGCAGCGTAGAGTCCGGAGTAGATACGCAGTATTTT. Protein: CASSVESGVDTQYF.

This chain uses TRBV19 with TRBJ1-2; D is undetermined. V gave up 5 bases and J gave up 4 bases, with 14 bases separating them. The CDR3 covers 14 residues. The germline V gene has CDR1 LNHDA and CDR2 SQIVND (reference sequence). CDR3 region: CASSPGKWGYGYTF. The CDR3, as DNA: TGTGCCAGTAGTCCCGGGAAGTGGGGCTATGGCTACACCTTC.

The rearrangement links TRBV7-3 to TRBJ1-5; a weak D match, TRBD1 (6 bases). CDR1 is SGHTA, CDR2 FQGTGA, per germline. This CDR3 has 14 residues. V was cut by 5 bases and J by 1 base, with 9 bases left in between. CDR3 sequence: CASSATGSNQPQHF. The CDR3 DNA is TGTGCCAGCAGCGCGACAGGAAGCAATCAGCCCCAGCATTTT.

The gene calls are TRBV29-1 and TRBJ1-2; D gene unclear. V was cut by 6 bases and J by 4 bases, with 15 bases left in between. The CDR3 covers 13 residues. The V gene's germline CDR1 is SQVTM and CDR2 ANQGSEA. The CDR3 DNA follows: TGCAGCGTAATTACGACGGGAAGCTATGGCTACACCTTC. This gives the protein CSVITTGSYGYTF.

The V call is TRBV28, the J call TRBJ2-3, with D perhaps TRBD2 (6 bases). Trimming removed 5 bases from V and 3 bases from J, with 18 bases in between. CDR3 length equals 16 residues. Looked up from germline, CDR1 is MDHEN and CDR2 is SYDVKM. In DNA form, the CDR3 reads TGTGCCAGCAGTGGGTTGGGCGGGAAAAGGACAGATACGCAGTATTTT. Translating gives CASSGLGGKRTDTQYF. Full variable domain (rest looked up from reference TRBV28 and TRBJ2-3): DVKVTQSSRYLVKRTGEKVFLECVQDMDHENMFWYRQDPGLGLRLIYFSYDVKMKEKGDIPEGYSVSREKKERFSLILESASTNQTSMYLCASSGLGGKRTDTQYFGPGTRLTVL.

The chain carries TRBV7-8 and TRBJ2-3; possibly TRBD1 for D (6 bases). Trimming cost V 2 bases and J 2 bases, with 11 bases left between them. CDR1 and CDR2 (germline): SGHVS, FQNEAQ. The length of the CDR3 is 15 residues. CDR3 loop: CASSLQGLYTDTQYF. DNA for the CDR3: TGTGCCAGCAGCTTACAGGGGCTTTACACAGATACGCAGTATTTT.